This T cell receptor (beta chain) was documented in a study of cytomegalovirus exposure and HLA in healthy donors. Study-level findings and limits: Researchers reportedly found TCR beta sequences accurately predicted most subjects' HLA-A and HLA-B alleles.

Primers: 60 Vbeta forward and 13 Jbeta reverse. Per the study methods: The count from a later analysis was some 81 million unique TCR beta chains, 9.5 million to 13 million of them shared. The data were produced by immunoSEQ multiplex PCR, yet TCRdb's version contains in-frame clones alone and is incomplete. V, J and clone size reflect that table, while D and trimming were determined from the DNA. The repertoire holds 150,000 to 200,000 clones, about 90% seen once, with 0.2% to 0.3% in the top ten. Turning to this clone: Its antigen is not known.

Germline trimming cut 6 bases from V and 0 bases from J; bases unmatched to any gene: 4. This CDR3 has 15 amino acids. The germline V gene has CDR1 SGHDN and CDR2 FVKESK. The V and J genes are TRBV14 and TRBJ2-7, with 11 positions matching TRBD2. Source material: PBMCs. The receptor's source is a girl under two years old in good health and CMV-seronegative. CDR3 in DNA: TGTGCCAGCAGACCCACTAGCGGGAGCTCCTACGAGCAGTACTTC. Translation gives CASRPTSGSSYEQYF.